One sample yielded the 11 T cell receptor beta chains listed below, sequenced in a study of shared clonotypes between healthy human individuals. Measured with immunoSEQ multiplex PCR; TCRdb has only the in-frame clones, and not every one. The sample gives roughly 720,000 clones, around 90% of which show up once; approximately 35% is in the top ten. The sequenced sample was memory CD8+ T cells from PBMCs. Specified subset: CD45RO+ cells pooled with CCR7-negative TemRA cells. The receptors originated from a man between 18 and 29 years old in good health. Some clones in this sample may be carry-over from other donors' samples.

This clone was found once. In DNA form, the CDR3 reads TGTGCCAGTGGGGGCGGCGGCCCATATAGCAATCAGCCCCAGCATTTT. The encoded protein is CASGGGGPYSNQPQHF. The chain links TRBV19 to TRBJ1-5, with D perhaps matching TRBD1 (6 bases). CDR3 length: 16 residues. The V gene lost 8 bases and the J gene lost 0 bases, with 17 bases spanning the gap. Germline loops: CDR1 LNHDA, CDR2 SQIVND (reference sequence).

This clone was seen a single time. V usage is TRBV7-3 and J usage is TRBJ1-1; TRBD1 matches 11 bases. CDR1 and CDR2 from the germline V gene are SGHTA and FQGTGA. V shed 5 bases and J 1 base; nucleotides not matched to a gene: 6. The CDR3 contains 16 residues. CDR3 sequence (DNA): TGTGCCAGCAGCCTCACTGGGACAGGGGGGAACACTGAAGCTTTCTTT. This sequence encodes CASSLTGTGGNTEAFF.

The chain combines TRBV10-2 with TRBJ2-7; the match to TRBD2 covers 10 bases. The CDR3 is 14 amino acids. The germline CDR1 and CDR2 sequences are WSHSY and SAAADI. The J segment lost 2 bases and the V segment lost 6 bases, leaving 4 bases of the junction unmatched. Written as DNA, the CDR3 is TGCGCCAGCAGCTTTGGACTAGCGGCCTACGAGCAGTACTTC. This sequence encodes CASSFGLAAYEQYF.

V is TRBV7-2 and J is TRBJ2-2; 7 bases match TRBD2. Trimming removed 3 bases from V and 6 bases from J; junction bases left unmatched: 7. The CDR3 is 15 residues long. Germline lookup yields CDR1 SGHTA and CDR2 FQGNSA. CDR3 loop: CASSLGWGGPGELFF. The DNA for the CDR3 is TGTGCCAGCAGCTTGGGATGGGGAGGGCCCGGGGAGCTGTTTTTT.

The V call is TRBV19, the J call TRBJ1-4; 9 bases line up with TRBD1. The CDR3 consists of 14 residues. V lost 10 bases to trimming and J lost 15 bases; unmatched junction nucleotides: 18. CDR1 is LNHDA and CDR2 is SQIVND in the germline V gene (reference sequence). CDR3 amino acids: CAKNRGLNLKWVFF. The CDR3 nucleotides read TGTGCCAAAAACAGGGGGCTCAATCTGAAATGGGTGTTTTTT.

This chain uses TRBV7-9 with TRBJ2-7, with TRBD2 matching 12 bases. The germline CDR1 and CDR2 sequences are SEHNR and FQNEAQ (reference sequence). There are 17 residues in the CDR3. V dropped 5 bases and J dropped 2; count of bases not matched to a gene: 10. The CDR3 DNA sequence: TGTGCCAGCAGCCCCGGGACTAGCGGGCCCTATCCCTACGAGCAGTACTTC. Amino acid sequence: CASSPGTSGPYPYEQYF.

The chain links TRBV4-3 to TRBJ2-1, with TRBD2 matching 9 bases. CDR3 length equals 15 residues. In germline, CDR1 is LGHNA, CDR2 YSLEER. V shed 1 base, J shed 8 bases, and the junction held 6 bases outside the gene matches. The DNA of the CDR3 is TGCGCCAGCAGCCAAGGCGGGAGGGCCTCTCATGAGCAGTTCTTC. Translated: CASSQGGRASHEQFF.

The V and J genes are TRBV2 and TRBJ1-2; TRBD1 matches 7 bases. The germline CDR1 and CDR2 sequences are SNHLY and FYNNEI. This CDR3 has 12 amino acids. Germline trimming cut 11 bases from V and 4 bases from J; bases unmatched to any gene: 7. The CDR3 nucleotides read TGTGCCGGCGGGGACAGCGGCTATGGCTACACCTTC. The encoded protein is CAGGDSGYGYTF.

The chain couples TRBV28 to TRBJ2-7, with D possibly called TRBD1 or TRBD2 (5 bases each). The CDR3 sequence is 15 residues long. The germline V gene has CDR1 MDHEN and CDR2 SYDVKM. With 0 bases removed from V and 3 bases from J, the gap between germline ends came to 12 bases. The CDR3 DNA follows: TGTGCCAGCAGTTTATGGGGGACGGCTTACTACGAGCAGTACTTC. Its protein is CASSLWGTAYYEQYF.

The chain is built from TRBV9 and TRBJ2-1; 10 bases line up with TRBD2. Germline V gene lookup returns CDR1 SGDLS and CDR2 YYNGEE. This CDR3 comprises 17 residues. After removal of 0 bases from V and 5 bases from J, the junction contained 8 bases not matched to a gene. CDR3 in amino acids: CASSVATSGNYNNEQFF. Written as DNA, the CDR3 is TGTGCCAGCAGCGTAGCTACTAGCGGGAACTATAACAATGAGCAGTTCTTC.

The chain has TRBV9 and TRBJ2-5; D remains ambiguous. Germline CDR1 is SGDLS and CDR2 is YYNGEE. V lost 3 bases to trimming and J lost 0 bases, with 3 bases between them. The CDR3 length is 12 residues. The CDR3 is CASSANQETQYF. CDR3 in DNA: TGTGCCAGCAGCGCCAACCAAGAGACCCAGTACTTC.